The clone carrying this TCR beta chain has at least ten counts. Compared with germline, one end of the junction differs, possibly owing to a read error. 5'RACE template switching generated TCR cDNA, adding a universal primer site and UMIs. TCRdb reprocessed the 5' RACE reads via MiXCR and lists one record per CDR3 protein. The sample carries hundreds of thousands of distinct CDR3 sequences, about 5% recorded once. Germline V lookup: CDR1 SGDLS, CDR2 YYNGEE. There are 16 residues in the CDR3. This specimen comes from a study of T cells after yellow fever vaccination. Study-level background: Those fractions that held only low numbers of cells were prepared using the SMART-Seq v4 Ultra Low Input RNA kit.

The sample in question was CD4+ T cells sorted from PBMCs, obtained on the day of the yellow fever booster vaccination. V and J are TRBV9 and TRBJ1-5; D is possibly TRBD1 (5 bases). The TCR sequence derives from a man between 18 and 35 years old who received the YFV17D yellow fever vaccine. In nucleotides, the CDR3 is TGCGCCAGCAGCGCGGGGGATAGGACCCCCCCTTGGCCCCAGCATTTT. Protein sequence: CASSAGDRTPPWPQHF.